The 7 T cell receptor beta chains reported below all come from one sample, sequenced in a study of regulatory T cells in long-lasting Graves disease. HTBI primers from iRepertoire and Arm-PCR of CDR3 regions yielded the TCR beta libraries. A single record per CDR3 protein comes from TCRdb applying MiXCR to the multiplex PCR reads. Here the sample spans hundreds of thousands of distinct CDR3 sequences, about 14% being singletons. This sample's time point: newly diagnosed GD, antithyroid drugs for less than 3 months. PBMCs were the source of the RNA used for TCR sequencing. The same sample was also used in a study of T cells in Graves' hyperthyroidism and ophthalmopathy.

This sample comprised peripheral blood mononuclear cells (PBMCs), obtained at new diagnosis, from a patient treated with antithyroid drugs. The source of these receptors is a man aged 30 to 45 with Graves disease.

Concerning this clonotype: A much larger clone sits a single nucleotide away, making a read error possible. The chain joins TRBV5-1 to TRBJ1-1, with 12 bases fitting TRBD1. V trimming: 0 bases; J trimming: 1 base; junction bases outside the gene matches: 4. Germline-derived CDR1 and CDR2 are SGHRS and YFSETQ. The CDR3 loop spans 17 amino acids. The CDR3 here is CASSLDGTGGSNTEAFF. CDR3 nucleotide sequence: TGCGCCAGCAGCTTGGATGGGACAGGGGGCTCGAACACTGAAGCTTTCTTT.

This clonotype came up many times. V gene TRBV6-1 combines with J gene TRBJ2-7, with 9 bases aligning to TRBD1. This CDR3 has 15 amino acids. J lost 4 bases, V lost 6 bases, and 10 bases had no gene match. Germline V gene data show CDR1 as MNHNS and CDR2 as SASEGT. CDR3 sequence reads: CASSQEGTGPYEQYF. DNA of the CDR3: TGTGCCAGCAGCCAAGAAGGGACAGGGCCATACGAGCAGTACTTC.

The chain couples TRBV14 to TRBJ2-1; tentatively, D is TRBD1 (6 bases). The CDR3 has 19 amino acids. Germline values: CDR1 SGHDN, CDR2 FVKESK. V dropped 0 bases and J dropped 8 bases, with 26 bases sitting between them. Written as DNA, the CDR3 is TGTGCCAGCAGCCAAGATCGAGGGCAGGGGATCGGAAGGCGTTATGAGCAGTTCTTC. It encodes CASSQDRGQGIGRRYEQFF.

The table lists this clonotype with many counts. This chain links TRBV12-3 or TRBV12-4 with TRBJ2-4; D remains unclear. Trimming cost V 2 bases and J 8 bases, with 4 bases left between them. This CDR3 region has 11 residues. The CDR3 nucleotides are TGTGCCAGCAGTTTAAGCCACATTCAGTACTTC. Amino acids: CASSLSHIQYF.

Many counts were recorded for this clonotype. V and J are TRBV7-2 and TRBJ2-7; 12 positions match TRBD1. J was trimmed by 6 bases and V by 2 bases; bases with no gene match: 2. Germline CDR1 is SGHTA and CDR2 is FQGNSA. The CDR3 is made up of 14 amino acids. In DNA, the CDR3 is TGTGCCAGCAGCTTATCGGGACAGGGGGCCGAGCAGTACTTC. Its protein product is CASSLSGQGAEQYF.

Note on this clonotype: It may be a read error: a sequence one base away is much more abundant. V usage is TRBV29-1 and J usage is TRBJ1-4; possible D gene TRBD1, 5 bases. The CDR3 extends over 11 amino acids. Germline CDR1 reads SQVTM; CDR2 reads ANQGSEA. V was pared by 4 bases and J by 8 bases, with 8 bases between. As DNA, the CDR3 is TGCAGCGTTGGGCCAGGGGAAAAACTGTTTTTT. Protein: CSVGPGEKLFF.

The rearrangement links TRBV20-1 to TRBJ2-7; 7 bases fit TRBD1. Germline CDR1 is DFQATT and CDR2 is SNEGSKA (reference sequence). V was pared by 4 bases and J by 7 bases, with 10 bases of the junction left unmatched. This CDR3 is built from 13 residues. The CDR3 sequence is CSATNESRGEQYF. CDR3 nucleotide sequence: TGCAGTGCTACAAACGAAAGCAGGGGGGAGCAGTACTTC.